The 21 T cell receptor beta chains reported below all come from one sample, sequenced in a study of shared clonotypes between healthy human individuals. The assay was immunoSEQ multiplex PCR, and TCRdb's table has in-frame clones only and misses some. The data contain 450,000 to 600,000 clones, more than 65% of them seen just once; the ten biggest clones take up over 10%. What was sequenced was PBMCs. These TCRs come from a woman aged 40 to 50 in good health. Some clones in this sample may be carry-over from other donors' samples.

This rearrangement joins TRBV19 to TRBJ2-2, with D unresolved. The germline V and J ends were trimmed by 2 bases and 5 bases, with 6 bases remaining between them. CDR1 LNHDA and CDR2 SQIVND come from the germline V gene (reference sequence). The CDR3 is made up of 13 amino acids. This CDR3 is CASSIRPTGELFF. In DNA, the CDR3 is TGTGCCAGTAGTATAAGGCCAACCGGGGAGCTGTTTTTT.

J is TRBJ2-1 and V is TRBV9; possibly TRBD1 for D (5 bases). The CDR3 is made up of 15 amino acids. V lost 3 bases, J lost 0 bases, and 10 bases lay in between. Looked up from germline, CDR1 is SGDLS and CDR2 is YYNGEE. The CDR3 nucleotides read TGTGCCAGCAGCGCCGACCAGGGCTCCTACAATGAGCAGTTCTTC. As protein: CASSADQGSYNEQFF. Together with reference TRBV9 and TRBJ2-1, the CDR3 gives the full variable domain: DSGVTQTPKHLITATGQRVTLRCSPRSGDLSVYWYQQSLDQGLQFLIQYYNGEERAKGNILERFSAQQFPDLHSELNLSSLELGDSALYFCASSADQGSYNEQFFGPGTRLTVL.

The chain carries TRBV5-4 and TRBJ1-3; D possibly corresponds to TRBD1 (5 bases). The CDR3 sequence is 16 residues long. The V end was cut by 0 bases, the J end by 3 bases, with 13 bases between. Germline V CDR1 and CDR2: SGHNT, YYREEE (reference sequence). For the CDR3, the DNA is TGTGCCAGCAGCTTGGCCGGGCAGGGTCTTGGAAACACCATATATTTT. Translating it yields CASSLAGQGLGNTIYF.

This sequence joins TRBV5-5 and TRBJ2-2; D gene unclear. Trimming stripped 4 bases from V and 2 bases from J, with 9 bases between. The germline gives CDR1 SGHKS, CDR2 YYEKEE (reference sequence). The CDR3 contains 14 residues. CDR3 sequence: CASSIGPNTGELFF. DNA for the CDR3: TGTGCCAGCAGCATCGGACCTAACACCGGGGAGCTGTTTTTT.

The CDR3: CASSQAVTGLLLAFF. CDR3 nucleotide sequence: TGCGCCAGCAGCCAGGCAGTGACAGGGTTGTTATTAGCTTTCTTT. This sequence joins TRBV4-1 and TRBJ1-1; TRBD1 agrees at 7 bases. CDR1 MGHRA and CDR2 YSYEKL come from the germline V gene. Unmatched junction bases numbered 14, after V lost 3 bases and J lost 10 bases. This CDR3 has 15 residues.

V and J are TRBV7-9 and TRBJ1-3; D may be TRBD1 (5 bases). The CDR3 is 15 residues long. With 5 bases removed from V and 5 bases from J, the gap between germline ends came to 16 bases. The germline V gene encodes CDR1 SEHNR and CDR2 FQNEAQ (reference sequence). The CDR3 DNA sequence: TGTGCCAGCAGCCCCAGGGAAGTGGGGAGAAACACCATATATTTT. This codes for CASSPREVGRNTIYF. The whole variable domain, filled in from reference TRBV7-9 and TRBJ1-3, reads DTGVSQNPRHKITKRGQNVTFRCDPISEHNRLYWYRQTLGQGPEFLTYFQNEAQLEKSRLLSDRFSAERPKGSFSTLEIQRTEQGDSAMYLCASSPREVGRNTIYFGEGSWLTVV.

This rearrangement joins TRBV19 to TRBJ1-1; 10 bases are shared with TRBD1. The CDR3 contains 16 residues. Germline V gene lookup returns CDR1 LNHDA and CDR2 SQIVND (reference sequence). V trimming: 7 bases; J trimming: 6 bases; junction bases outside the gene matches: 14. CDR3 loop: CASNTPGTGERSEAFF. The CDR3 region has the DNA TGTGCCAGTAACACCCCGGGGACAGGGGAAAGGTCTGAAGCTTTCTTT. Based on the CDR3 plus reference TRBV19 and TRBJ1-1, the full variable domain is DGGITQSPKYLFRKEGQNVTLSCEQNLNHDAMYWYRQDPGQGLRLIYYSQIVNDFQKGDIAEGYSVSREKKESFPLTVTSAQKNPTAFYLCASNTPGTGERSEAFFGQGTRLTVV.

Ten or more counts support this clone. In the same sample, other DNA sequences code for this CDR3. V and J are TRBV6-6 and TRBJ1-5; D remains ambiguous. Trimming removed 0 bases at V and 4 bases at J, with 10 bases between. The germline gives CDR1 MNHNY, CDR2 SVGAGI (reference sequence). This CDR3 comprises 15 residues. Here the CDR3 DNA reads TGTGCCAGCAGTTACTCGAGCAGTCCAAATCAGCCCCAGCATTTT. It specifies CASSYSSSPNQPQHF.

The rearrangement links TRBV11-3 to TRBJ2-3, with 9 bases that match TRBD1. Trimming cost V 5 bases and J 4 bases; bases outside gene matches: 10. Germline V gene lookup returns CDR1 SGHNT and CDR2 YENEEA. The CDR3 sequence is 16 residues long. The CDR3 region has the DNA TGTGCCAGCAGCCTGGGCTACGGACAGGGGCCAGATACGCAGTATTTT. Translated, it gives CASSLGYGQGPDTQYF. The variable domain in full, completed from reference TRBV11-3 and TRBJ2-3, reads EAGVVQSPRYKIIEKKQPVAFWCNPISGHNTLYWYLQNLGQGPELLIRYENEEAVDDSQLPKDRFSAERLKGVDSTLKIQPAELGDSAVYLCASSLGYGQGPDTQYFGPGTRLTVL.

This clone appeared a single time. V is TRBV5-5 and J is TRBJ1-2; D is unresolved. V lost 0 bases and J lost 12, with 18 bases in between. The CDR3 consists of 14 residues. In germline, CDR1 is SGHKS, CDR2 YYEKEE (reference sequence). CDR3 loop: CASSLEGDPRGHTF. DNA of the CDR3: TGTGCCAGCAGCTTGGAGGGCGATCCCCGCGGTCACACCTTC.

The rearrangement uses TRBV7-2 and TRBJ1-1; D unresolved. Germline assignment: CDR1 SGHTA and CDR2 FQGNSA. Trimming pared 7 bases from V and 1 base from J, leaving 10 bases between. The CDR3 runs 13 residues. The CDR3 spells CASTPRANTEAFF. The CDR3 nucleotides read TGTGCCAGCACCCCTCGAGCGAACACTGAAGCTTTCTTT.

The gene calls are TRBV13 and TRBJ2-7; the D call may be TRBD1 or TRBD2 (5 bases each). The length of the CDR3 is 13 residues. The germline gives CDR1 PRHDT, CDR2 FYEKMQ (reference sequence). The germline V and J ends were trimmed by 5 bases and 6 bases, with 14 bases remaining between them. Here the CDR3 reads CASSAGAPFEQYF. The CDR3 nucleotides are TGTGCCAGCAGCGCCGGGGCACCCTTCGAGCAGTACTTC. The full variable domain, in which reference TRBV13 and TRBJ2-7 provide the parts outside the CDR3, is AAGVIQSPRHLIKEKRETATLKCYPIPRHDTVYWYQQGPGQDPQFLISFYEKMQSDKGSIPDRFSAQQFSDYHSELNMSSLELGDSALYFCASSAGAPFEQYFGPGTRLTVT.

This clone was counted a single time. CDR3 in amino acids: CASSNSETQYF. The CDR3 nucleotides are TGTGCCAGCAGTAACTCGGAGACCCAGTACTTC. The chain carries TRBV6-1 and TRBJ2-5; D is ambiguous. From germline, CDR1 is MNHNS and CDR2 SASEGT. The V and J ends lost 5 bases and 5 bases respectively, with 6 bases between them. The CDR3 is made up of 11 amino acids.

This rearrangement joins TRBV6-1 to TRBJ2-2, with 7 nucleotides matching TRBD2. Germline loops: CDR1 MNHNS, CDR2 SASEGT. The CDR3 contains 18 residues. Trimming at V came to 3 bases and at J to 0 bases, leaving 10 bases not matched to a gene. DNA of the CDR3: TGTGCCAGCAGTGACCCGGCTAGCGGCATAACGAACACCGGGGAGCTGTTTTTT. Translated, it gives CASSDPASGITNTGELFF.

The chain has TRBV2 and TRBJ2-3, with D unclear. Trimming took off 3 bases at V and 4 bases at J, with 5 bases between the two ends. CDR3 length equals 12 residues. The germline V gene encodes CDR1 SNHLY and CDR2 FYNNEI. The CDR3 DNA reads as TGTGCCAGCAGTGATATCGCAGATACGCAGTATTTT. Protein: CASSDIADTQYF.

This clone has only a few counts. This sequence joins TRBV9 and TRBJ2-2; 7 nucleotides match TRBD2. Germline V CDR1 and CDR2: SGDLS, YYNGEE. The CDR3 is 14 residues long. Trimming removed 4 bases from V and 7 bases from J; junction bases left unmatched: 7. DNA of the CDR3: TGTGCCAGCAGCTTAGGACTAGTGGTCGGGGAGCTGTTTTTT. Encoded protein: CASSLGLVVGELFF. Looking up the rest from reference TRBV9 and TRBJ2-2 gives the full variable domain: DSGVTQTPKHLITATGQRVTLRCSPRSGDLSVYWYQQSLDQGLQFLIQYYNGEERAKGNILERFSAQQFPDLHSELNLSSLELGDSALYFCASSLGLVVGELFFGEGSRLTVL.

The rearrangement joins TRBV7-9 to TRBJ1-1, with TRBD1 identical over 8 bases. This CDR3 region has 15 residues. V was clipped by 5 bases and J by 2 bases; unmatched bases: 7. Germline CDR1 is SEHNR and CDR2 is FQNEAQ (reference sequence). CDR3 sequence reads: CASSPDRAGNTEAFF. DNA of the CDR3: TGTGCCAGCAGCCCGGACAGGGCTGGTAACACTGAAGCTTTCTTT.

The chain uses TRBV29-1 and TRBJ2-5; 7 positions agree with TRBD2. The germline gives CDR1 SQVTM, CDR2 ANQGSEA. The CDR3 totals 12 residues. J was trimmed by 7 bases and V by 7 bases; bases with no gene match: 9. The CDR3 DNA reads TGCAGCGCAGGGACTATCACGGGGACCCAGTACTTC. Residues: CSAGTITGTQYF.

On this clone: Distinct nucleotide sequences in the sample also encode this CDR3. The chain joins TRBV19 to TRBJ2-5; D is unresolved. The CDR3 sequence is 14 residues long. CDR1 and CDR2 from the germline V gene are LNHDA and SQIVND (reference sequence). Trimming pared 1 base from V and 0 bases from J, leaving 6 bases between. CDR3 nucleotides: TGTGCCAGTAGTATAGGACAATACCAAGAGACCCAGTACTTC. The encoded protein is CASSIGQYQETQYF.

This clone was seen a single time. The rearrangement links TRBV5-1 to TRBJ2-1; 8 bases agree with TRBD2. The CDR3 contains 16 residues. The junction had 9 bases not matched to a gene; V was cut back by 2 bases and J by 5 bases. The germline CDR1 and CDR2 sequences are SGHRS and YFSETQ. The CDR3 region has the DNA TGCGCCAGCAGCTTCTCCCCTACGGGGGGGGACAATGAGCAGTTCTTC. Protein: CASSFSPTGGDNEQFF.

The V and J genes are TRBV4-1 and TRBJ2-5, with D possibly being TRBD1 (7 bases). V was trimmed by 7 bases and J by 3 bases, leaving 15 bases between them. There are 14 residues in the CDR3. CDR1 and CDR2 from the germline V gene are MGHRA and YSYEKL. CDR3 coding DNA: TGCGCCAGCACCCCAGGGGGGAGAAAAGAGACCCAGTACTTC. Amino acid sequence: CASTPGGRKETQYF.